This TCR beta chain was sequenced for a study of T cell responses to AZD1222 COVID-19 vaccine. V was pared by 5 bases and J by 6 bases, with 4 bases of the junction left unmatched. The CDR3 spans 15 residues. Germline V gene sequence: CDR1 SGDLS, CDR2 YYNGEE. Profiling relied on immunoSEQ multiplex PCR, and the TCRdb table lists in-frame clones only, not all of them. The table has around 170,000 clones, about nine tenths seen once; the top ten hold over 0.85%. V gene TRBV9 combines with J gene TRBJ2-1; 14 bases align to TRBD2. Sequenced material: peripheral blood, taken on day 0 of AZD1222 vaccination. This TCR derives from an adult in good health. The CDR3 DNA follows: TGTGCCAGCAGTCACGGACTAGCGGGAGGCAATGAGCAGTTCTTC. It specifies CASSHGLAGGNEQFF.